This TCR beta chain was sequenced in a study of T-cell memory formation after mild COVID-19. Study information: The TCR clusters were mostly specific to one donor.

5'RACE primed from the constant segment yielded TCR alpha and TCR beta cDNA libraries bearing sample barcodes and UMIs. MiXCR was run by TCRdb on the 5' RACE reads, yielding one entry per CDR3 protein. This table holds over 250,000 distinct CDR3 sequences, approximately 16% found once. Study results and caveats: Cross-reactive memory seemingly joined, as some responding clones were found in pre-infection memory.

Germline CDR1 reads SGDLS; CDR2 reads YYNGEE. V was pared by 3 bases and J by 4 bases, with 16 bases between. The CDR3 runs 15 residues. About this clonotype: Its antigen is unidentified.

The receptor's source is a man between 18 and 29 years old who had mild COVID-19 (a few samples of this study predate the infection). Cell type and time point are not known. This chain joins TRBV9 and TRBJ1-1; weak D call: TRBD1 (6 bases). Sequencing used PBMCs or a T cell subset sorted from them (not recorded which). In nucleotides, the CDR3 is TGTGCCAGCAGCGGCCCAACAGGGAGGGGCACTGAAGCTTTCTTT. This sequence encodes CASSGPTGRGTEAFF.